The 8 T cell receptor beta chains below were found in one sample sequenced in a study of cytomegalovirus exposure and HLA in healthy donors. TCRdb keeps only in-frame clones here, not all; method: immunoSEQ multiplex PCR. The sample consists of 150,000 or so clones, 86% of them appearing once. The sequencing sample was made of PBMCs. These receptors were obtained from a man younger than 30 in good health and CMV-seropositive.

This chain uses TRBV7-8 with TRBJ2-1; TRBD2 might be the D (6 bases). V lost 0 bases and J lost 8, with 11 bases in between. Germline V gives CDR1 SGHVS, CDR2 FQNEAQ. This CDR3 is built from 14 residues. The CDR3 nucleotides read TGTGCCAGCAGCTTAGCCAACTGGGGGGATGAGCAGTTCTTC. Translating gives CASSLANWGDEQFF.

DNA for the CDR3: TGTGCCAGCAGTGACCCTGGGGGCTACACTAATGAAAAACTGTTTTTT. This translates into CASSDPGGYTNEKLFF. The J gene is TRBJ1-4, the V gene TRBV25-1; a possible D gene is TRBD1 (6 bases). The CDR3 runs to 16 residues. V was clipped by 3 bases and J by 2 bases, with 13 bases between them. Germline V gene data show CDR1 as MGHDK and CDR2 as SYGVNS.

V and J are TRBV29-1 and TRBJ1-1; tentatively, D is TRBD1 (6 bases). The CDR3 covers 15 residues. Germline V CDR1 and CDR2: SQVTM, ANQGSEA. The ends were cut back, 3 bases at V and 3 bases at J, with 17 bases in the middle. The CDR3 spells CSVESGRGGDTEAFF. The CDR3 DNA sequence: TGCAGCGTTGAGTCAGGAAGGGGGGGGGACACTGAAGCTTTCTTT.

The chain has TRBV6-5 and TRBJ1-2; 8 bases fit TRBD1. This CDR3 comprises 14 residues. Germline CDR1 MNHEY, CDR2 SVGAGI. The V gene end was trimmed by 7 bases and the J gene end by 4 bases; junction bases not matched to a gene: 8. CDR3 region: CASTEQTGGYGYTF. The CDR3 DNA sequence: TGTGCCAGCACCGAGCAAACAGGGGGCTATGGCTACACCTTC.

This chain uses TRBV6-5 with TRBJ1-1; unclear D gene. Germline loops: CDR1 MNHEY, CDR2 SVGAGI. The V gene lost 7 bases and the J gene lost 4 bases, with 19 bases spanning the gap. This CDR3 comprises 15 residues. The CDR3, as DNA: TGTGCCAGCAATCCACGAGGGTCCGCGGGCACTGAAGCTTTCTTT. It yields the protein CASNPRGSAGTEAFF.

This clone was recorded a few times. The chain employs TRBV11-2 and TRBJ2-7; TRBD1 matches 8 bases. This CDR3 region has 14 residues. Per germline, CDR1 SGHAT and CDR2 FQNNGV. Trimming at V came to 5 bases and at J to 2 bases, leaving 5 bases not matched to a gene. Here the CDR3 DNA reads TGTGCCAGCAGCCGGACAGGGATAACCTACGAGCAGTACTTC. Translating it yields CASSRTGITYEQYF.

The gene calls are TRBV9 and TRBJ2-3; 14 bases align to TRBD2. V gave up 0 bases and J gave up 3 bases; unmatched junction bases: 9. Germline CDR1 reads SGDLS; CDR2 reads YYNGEE. The CDR3 covers 19 residues. CDR3: CASSVAVTSGRAGTDTQYF. DNA of the CDR3: TGTGCCAGCAGCGTAGCGGTGACTAGCGGGAGGGCCGGAACAGATACGCAGTATTTT.

This chain uses TRBV30 with TRBJ1-1; D gene unclear. CDR1 is GTSNPN and CDR2 is SVGIG in the germline V gene (reference sequence). The ends were cut back, 3 bases at V and 0 bases at J, with 17 bases in the middle. This CDR3 is 16 amino acids long. CDR3 region: CAWRIVRWQLNTEAFF. CDR3 in DNA: TGTGCCTGGAGAATAGTGCGGTGGCAGTTGAACACTGAAGCTTTCTTT.